The clone carrying this TCR beta chain was recorded only once. Its matching antigen is unknown. The sample comes from a study of persistence of HIV-infected CD4 T cells. Germline CDR1 reads MNHNS; CDR2 reads SASEGT. Trimming left V 1 base short and J 7 bases short, with 14 bases between. The CDR3 is made up of 14 amino acids. Sequencing used immunoSEQ version 4 in survey mode. This table comes from immunoSEQ multiplex PCR, and its TCRdb copy is limited to in-frame clones, with some not included. The sample lists 40,000 to 55,000 clones, 70% to 90% seen once, with over 3% in the top ten. Anti-CD3/anti-CD28 beads served as a nonspecific positive control stimulus. CD4+ T cells upregulating both CD40 ligand and CD69 were sorted as responding cells. CD8+ T cells were removed from PBMCs prior to stimulation.

The chain joins TRBV6-1 to TRBJ2-7; D gene ambiguous. The origin of this receptor is an adult woman with HIV who was CMV-seropositive. The sequenced sample was CD4+ T cells sorted from PBMCs after roughly 18-hour stimulation, obtained from a patient who received antiretroviral therapy. The CDR3 DNA is TGTGCCAGCAGTGAAGTAACGAGCCTCGGGGAGCAGTACTTC. Translated: CASSEVTSLGEQYF.